This T cell receptor (beta chain) was captured by sequencing in a study of response to subunit inactivated influenza vaccine. The CDR3 runs to 13 residues. Trimming cost V 0 bases and J 11 bases, with 11 bases left between them. The germline V gene has CDR1 LGHDT and CDR2 YNNKEL (reference sequence). TCRdb used MiXCR to reprocess the RT-PCR reads, holding one entry per CDR3 protein. Of 450,000 to 700,000 distinct CDR3 sequences detected, approximately 15% appear once; the ten largest clones hold roughly 11%. This clonotype was seen many times. Its specificity is unknown. Whole-study findings and limits: It was the authors' suggestion that each seasonal influenza vaccination recruits few new T cells.

The chain has TRBV3-1 and TRBJ2-1; a weak D match, TRBD2 (6 bases). The TCR sequence derives from a man aged 45-65 years who received an inactivated influenza vaccine. This specimen was PBMCs from blood, taken 12 days after vaccination. The CDR3 here is CASSQDRTIQQFF. DNA for the CDR3: TGTGCCAGCAGCCAAGATCGGACTATTCAGCAGTTCTTC.